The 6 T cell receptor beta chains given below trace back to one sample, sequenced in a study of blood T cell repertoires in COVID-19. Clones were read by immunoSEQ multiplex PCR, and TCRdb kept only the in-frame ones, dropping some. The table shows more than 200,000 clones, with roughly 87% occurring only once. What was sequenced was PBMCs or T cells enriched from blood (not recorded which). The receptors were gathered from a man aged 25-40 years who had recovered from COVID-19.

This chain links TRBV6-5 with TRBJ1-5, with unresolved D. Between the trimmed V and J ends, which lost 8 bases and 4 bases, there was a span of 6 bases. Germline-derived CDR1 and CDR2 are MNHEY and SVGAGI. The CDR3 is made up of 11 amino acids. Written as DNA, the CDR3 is TGTGCCAGCGAGGGAAATCAGCCCCAGCATTTT. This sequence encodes CASEGNQPQHF.

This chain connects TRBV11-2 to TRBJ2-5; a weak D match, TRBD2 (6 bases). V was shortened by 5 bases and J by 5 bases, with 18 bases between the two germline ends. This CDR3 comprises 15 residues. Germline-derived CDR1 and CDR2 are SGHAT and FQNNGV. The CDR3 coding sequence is TGTGCCAGCAGCCTTAGGTACGGGGGATCGGAGACCCAGTACTTC. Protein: CASSLRYGGSETQYF.

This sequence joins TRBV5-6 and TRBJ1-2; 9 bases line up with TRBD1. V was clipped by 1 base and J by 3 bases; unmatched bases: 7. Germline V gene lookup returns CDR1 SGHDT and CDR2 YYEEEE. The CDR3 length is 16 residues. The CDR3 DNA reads TGTGCCAGCAGCTTGAGGGGGACAGGGCGGTACTATGGCTACACCTTC. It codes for CASSLRGTGRYYGYTF.

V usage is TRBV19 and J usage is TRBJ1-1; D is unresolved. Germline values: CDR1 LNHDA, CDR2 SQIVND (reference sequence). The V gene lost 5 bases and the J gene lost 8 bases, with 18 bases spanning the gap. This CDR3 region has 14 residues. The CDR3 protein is CASSLLDGRGEAFF. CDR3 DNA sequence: TGTGCCAGTAGTTTACTGGACGGCCGAGGGGAAGCTTTCTTT.

This CDR3 is CATTRRAGAPGSSYNEQFF. CDR3 bases: TGTGCCACCACGCGCCGGGCGGGGGCGCCAGGAAGCTCCTACAATGAGCAGTTCTTC. This sequence joins TRBV19 and TRBJ2-1; the D gene is possibly TRBD2 (7 bases). The V end lost 10 bases, the J end lost 0 bases, and 28 bases lay between the germline ends. Germline lookup yields CDR1 LNHDA and CDR2 SQIVND (reference sequence). There are 19 residues in the CDR3.

CDR3 region: CASSQDLGQAFYGYTF. As DNA, the CDR3 is TGTGCCAGCAGCCAGGATTTGGGACAGGCATTCTATGGCTACACCTTC. This rearrangement joins TRBV4-2 to TRBJ1-2, with TRBD1 matching 8 bases. J was trimmed by 4 bases and V by 3 bases; bases with no gene match: 10. The V gene's germline CDR1 is LGHNA and CDR2 YNFKEQ. The CDR3 is 16 amino acids.